Described below is a single T cell receptor (beta chain) sequence and its context. Its specificity is not known. The authors ran a second PCR of roughly 6 to 11 cycles using a sample-barcoded 5' primer and a J-beta primer mix. Unique molecular identifiers of 12 random nucleotides labeled each cDNA. MiXCR, applied by TCRdb to the 5' RACE reads, yields one record per CDR3 protein. There are hundreds of thousands of distinct CDR3 sequences in the sample; 58% occur only once, and over 35% lies in the top ten. The data derive from a study of blood T cells in healthy people across ages. Study-level results: Conclusively comparing naive with antigen-experienced cells was impossible with unsorted PBMCs. Greater diversity and more naive CD4+ cells were seen in long-lived donors than in aged donors.

Germline values: CDR1 DFQATT, CDR2 SNEGSKA (reference sequence). With 0 bases removed from V and 4 bases from J, the gap between germline ends came to 10 bases. The CDR3 runs 15 residues. The sequencing input was blood. V and J are TRBV20-1 and TRBJ2-6; tentative D call: TRBD1 (5 bases). The TCR was taken from a man in his sixties in good health. CDR3 amino acids: CSARDRTTGANVLTF. The DNA of the CDR3 is TGCAGTGCTAGAGACCGGACAACCGGGGCCAACGTCCTGACTTTC.